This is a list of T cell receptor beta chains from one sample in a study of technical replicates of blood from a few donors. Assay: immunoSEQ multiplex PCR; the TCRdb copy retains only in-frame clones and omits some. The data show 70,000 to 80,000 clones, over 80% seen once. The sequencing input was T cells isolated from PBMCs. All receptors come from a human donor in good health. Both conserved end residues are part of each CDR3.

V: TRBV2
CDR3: CASSEGLAGPYNEQFF

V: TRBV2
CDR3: CASSESFTEAFF

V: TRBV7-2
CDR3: CASSSIAGEGNEQFF

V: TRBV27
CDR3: CASSLSIYRGYEQYF

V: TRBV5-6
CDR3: CASSLFPAGNQETQYF

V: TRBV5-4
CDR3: CASSLPGANVLTF

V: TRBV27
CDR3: CASSLSNRGIYNEQFF

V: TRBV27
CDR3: CASSLRDRPYEQYF

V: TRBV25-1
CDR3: CASSETDRGVGGYTF

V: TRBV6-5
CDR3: CASILQGGYNEQFF

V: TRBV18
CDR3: CASHPGQANTEAFF

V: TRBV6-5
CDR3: CASSYTETYEQYF

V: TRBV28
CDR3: CASTLTDRGSGNTIYF

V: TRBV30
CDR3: CAWSSGGGYTF

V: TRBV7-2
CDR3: CASSLAGVIETQYF

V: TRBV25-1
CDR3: CASSRDRVYEQYF

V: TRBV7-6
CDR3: CASSQWGGEQYF

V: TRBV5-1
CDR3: CASSLSRVYEQYF

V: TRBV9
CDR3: CASSAITGTGYGYTF

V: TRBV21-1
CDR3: CASSNMVVITGTRVTNEKLFF

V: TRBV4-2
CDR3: CASSQVLQIPYEQYF

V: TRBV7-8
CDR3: CASSLYPRTGATEAFF

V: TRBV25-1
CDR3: CASSVLAGKRSYNEQFF

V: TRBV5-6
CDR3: CASSLGQGASRQPQHF

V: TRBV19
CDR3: CASSIGGAGGTDTQYF

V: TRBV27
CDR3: CASSRPPQETQYF

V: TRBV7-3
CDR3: CASSSLAGGPTDTQYF

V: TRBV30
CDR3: CAWSGDRVLVEQETQYF

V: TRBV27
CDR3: CASSTSGTVRQAFF

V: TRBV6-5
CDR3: CASSHNEKLFF

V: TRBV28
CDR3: CASSGGGQPNTGELFF

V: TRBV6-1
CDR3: CASSATDTQYF

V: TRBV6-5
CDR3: CASSPGRYNEQFF

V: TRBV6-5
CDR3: CASRRTSSSEQYF

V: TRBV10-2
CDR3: CASSESWTRSYNEQFF

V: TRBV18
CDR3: CASSSGTKKDIQYF

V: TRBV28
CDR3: CASSLYSATNQPQHF

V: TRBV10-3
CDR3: CAISAGESREQYF

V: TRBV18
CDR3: CASSPAGVNEKLFF

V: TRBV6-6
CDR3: CASSYWGDGYTF

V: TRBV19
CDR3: CASSIAGTLLSYEQYF

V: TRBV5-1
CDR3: CASSFRPNVETDTQYF

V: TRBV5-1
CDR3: CASSPLQGANTEAFF

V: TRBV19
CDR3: CASSGGLNTGELFF

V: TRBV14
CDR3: CASRWGVNTEAFF

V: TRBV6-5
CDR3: CASSYAPPGYEQYF

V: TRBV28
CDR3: CASSFRENTEAFF

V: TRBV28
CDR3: CASGPLEGPVRPQHF

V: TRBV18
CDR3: CASSPPSTIMNTEAFF

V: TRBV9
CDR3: CASSAYRQGVTEAFF

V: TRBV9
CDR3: CASSDQGHGYTF

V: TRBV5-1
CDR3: CASSLDGGTSYNEQFF

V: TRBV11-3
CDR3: CASSLLTGGVGNTIYF

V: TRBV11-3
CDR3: CASSWRAGYEQYF

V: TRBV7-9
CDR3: CASSTSRNPNTGELFF

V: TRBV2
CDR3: CASTSTDTQYF

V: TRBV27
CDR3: CASSSSGQRYEQYF

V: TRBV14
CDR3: CASSQVRGGFNEQYF

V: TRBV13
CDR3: CASTTLLPGTSGPNEQFF